This TCR beta chain was sequenced for a study of beta chain features in type 1 diabetes listed by TCRdb under 2018. A note on the overall study: Patients and healthy donors did not differ in mean age, gender distribution, total cell number or subset yield. A total of 90 million to 120 million sorted cells were examined across all samples, and a strong correlation was observed between cell number per subset and RNA yield. The study compared the TCRB repertoires of sorted circulating CD4+ T cell subsets in recently diagnosed type 1 diabetes patients with those in matched healthy donors. Regulatory and stem cell-like memory subsets were obtained from only 8 patients and about eight healthy donors, while naive and central memory subsets were obtained from all 28 donors.

Beyond this particular receptor, the publication reports: At VDJ recombination sites, patients with type 1 diabetes made fewer insertions and deleted more nucleotides, a pattern implying thymic rearrangement abnormalities. Because cDNA rather than genomic DNA was sequenced, highly expressing activated cells could have been over-represented, although no difference in activation and CD3 levels was found between groups. The naive, central memory and regulatory TCRB repertoires appeared to resemble one another more closely among patients than among healthy donors. In all four CD4+ subsets, TCRB CDR3 length was moderately but significantly shorter in type 1 diabetes patients. PCR may preferentially amplify shorter templates, but because patient and control samples were amplified and corrected together, any resulting skew would affect both groups equally. Only small numbers of individuals were included in the HLA sub-analyses, which left unresolved whether HLA type had any influence on TCRB rearrangement.

Each donor gave one peripheral blood draw, averaging about 100 mL, which was collected into heparinised tubes. Naive, central memory, regulatory and stem cell-like memory CD4+ T cells were sorted on a BD FACSAria II using a panel including CD45RO, CCR7, CD25, CD127, CD95 and CD27. Every sorted population had a purity above 95%. Right away, PBMCs were isolated by Lymphoprep density gradient centrifugation and were stained directly, with no culture step. Samples were stained and sorted in pairs, with one healthy donor and one patient per experiment, so that batch effects were minimized. Inclusive of the bounding cysteine and phenylalanine, the CDR3 is 16 residues long. CDR3 DNA is the only sequence kept; it has 48 bases, read in frame from the first base. CDR1 and CDR2, looked up from the germline V gene (reference sequence), are LNHDA and SQIVND. V and J are trimmed by 5 bases and 0 bases, and the gene matches miss 7 bases of the junction.

Note on this clone: It has no known antigen specificity. Base qualities are not provided; no much larger clone lies one nucleotide away.

The entire isolated RNA was reverse transcribed using the High Capacity cDNA Reverse Transcription Kit, and thus expressed TCRB transcripts were sequenced. Deep immunoSEQ sequencing was performed on naive, central memory and regulatory T cell samples, with an average of about 3.6 million total reads per sample. Sorted cells were lysed in RLT buffer and RNA was extracted with DNase-treated RNeasy Micro or Mini kits, depending on cell number. To prevent cross-contamination, each cell subset was processed individually, whereas patient and healthy donor samples were processed jointly. The immunoSEQ multiplex PCR was used to amplify TCRB sequences from cDNA, generating 87-bp fragments that spanned the CDR3 region. The amplicons were sequenced using the Illumina HiSeq platform. The authors' analysis ran thus. PCR bias was corrected computationally using synthetic template baselines, and reads within Hamming distance 2 were collapsed, with unmergeable singletons discarded. By aligning reads against IMGT, V, D and J genes, CDR3 length, and insertions or deletions at six rearrangement sites were assigned. Within each subset, clonotype counts were normalized to the number of sorted cells before true diversity and Gini coefficients were calculated with the tcR R package. The overlap coefficient, calculated on TCRB nucleotide sequences, was used to measure repertoire sharing. Out-of-frame TCRB sequences from naive cells were analyzed as a proxy for the pre-selection repertoire. Entries here come from immuneACCESS through TCRdb and include only in-frame sequences with V and J called. Some clones fail to appear in such tables; in the studies checked, an unresolved V gene covers under half of the shortfall, and the cause of the remainder is unknown. V and J calls and clone size are those listed in that table; D and trimming were worked out from the DNA. The sample data list almost 350,000 clones, and 15% to 20% of these were observed just once. Around 0.045% of the sample goes to the ten largest clones.

The material sequenced was naive CD4+ T cells from blood. The cell subset or site tag for this specimen amounts to: true naive CD4+ T cells. Here the chain combines TRBV19 and TRBJ2-3; the central 8 bases match TRBD2. This TCR was recovered from a woman younger than 30 in good health. The bases are TGTGCCAGTAGTTCCCTACTAGCGGTTAGCACAGATACGCAGTATTTT. It translates to CASSSLLAVSTDTQYF. The entire variable domain, with the stretches around the CDR3 drawn from the reference TRBV19 and TRBJ2-3 proteins, is DGGITQSPKYLFRKEGQNVTLSCEQNLNHDAMYWYRQDPGQGLRLIYYSQIVNDFQKGDIAEGYSVSREKKESFPLTVTSAQKNPTAFYLCASSSLLAVSTDTQYFGPGTRLTVL.